Following are 3 T cell receptor beta chains from one sample sequenced in a study of cytomegalovirus exposure and HLA in healthy donors. Both 60 Vbeta primers and 13 Jbeta primers went into the PCR. Repertoires were generated with immunoSEQ multiplex PCR, while TCRdb's copy carries only in-frame clones and drops some. Here the sample spans roughly 150,000 clones, around four fifths being singletons. The sample comprised PBMCs. All receptors derive from a boy between 2 and 10 years old in good health and CMV-seronegative.

The J gene is TRBJ2-3, the V gene TRBV27; TRBD2 is a possible D gene (7 bases). Germline CDR1 MNHEY, CDR2 SMNVEV (reference sequence). The CDR3 sequence is 16 residues long. V gave up 0 bases and J gave up 4 bases, with 14 bases separating them. Here the CDR3 reads CASSLSTPGGPDTQYF. CDR3 sequence (DNA): TGTGCCAGCAGTTTATCGACTCCGGGGGGCCCAGATACGCAGTATTTT.

V usage is TRBV6-5 and J usage is TRBJ1-3; tentative D call: TRBD1 (5 bases). CDR1 is MNHEY, CDR2 SVGAGI, per germline. The V and J ends lost 0 bases and 0 bases respectively, with 6 bases between them. The CDR3 covers 15 residues. CDR3 loop: CASSYSTGSGNTIYF. DNA for the CDR3: TGTGCCAGCAGTTACTCAACAGGCTCTGGAAACACCATATATTTT.

The V gene is TRBV5-1, the J gene TRBJ1-1; no firm D call. With 4 bases removed from V and 3 bases from J, the gap between germline ends came to 10 bases. The CDR3 has 13 amino acids. CDR1 is SGHRS and CDR2 is YFSETQ in the germline V gene. CDR3 loop: CASSVQVDTEAFF. In DNA form, the CDR3 reads TGCGCCAGCAGCGTCCAGGTAGACACTGAAGCTTTCTTT.